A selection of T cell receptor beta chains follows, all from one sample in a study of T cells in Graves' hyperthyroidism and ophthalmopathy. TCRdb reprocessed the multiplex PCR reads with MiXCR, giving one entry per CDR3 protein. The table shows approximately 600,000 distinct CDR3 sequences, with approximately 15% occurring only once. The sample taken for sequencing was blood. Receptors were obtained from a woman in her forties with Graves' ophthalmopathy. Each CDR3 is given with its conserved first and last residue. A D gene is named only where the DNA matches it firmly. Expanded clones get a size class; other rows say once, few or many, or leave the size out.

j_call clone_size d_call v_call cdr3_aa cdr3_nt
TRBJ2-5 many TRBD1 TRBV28 CASSSPGQGYETQYF TGTGCCAGCAGCTCCCCGGGACAGGGATATGAGACCCAGTACTTC
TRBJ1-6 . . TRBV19 CAVRLVASYNSPLHF TGTGCCGTACGGTTAGTGGCTTCCTATAATTCACCCCTCCACTTT
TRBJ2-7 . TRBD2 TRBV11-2 CASSLRVRASGRAYEQYF TGTGCCAGCAGCTTACGGGTTAGGGCTAGCGGGAGGGCTTATGAGCAGTACTTC
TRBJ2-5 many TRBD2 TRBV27 CASSESGLAGRQETQYF TGTGCCAGCAGTGAATCGGGACTAGCGGGTCGACAAGAGACCCAGTACTTC
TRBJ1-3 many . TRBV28 CASSGGLYSGNTIYF TGTGCCAGCAGTGGGGGACTGTACTCTGGAAACACCATATATTTT
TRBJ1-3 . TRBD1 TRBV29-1 CSGMDRGYGNTIYF TGCAGCGGAATGGACAGGGGCTATGGAAACACCATATATTTT
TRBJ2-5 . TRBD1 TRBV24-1 CATRRTGGDETQYF TGTGCCACCAGACGGACAGGGGGCGACGAGACCCAGTACTTC
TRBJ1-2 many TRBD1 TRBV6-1 CASSEVRGRPDGYTF TGTGCCAGCAGTGAAGTCAGGGGGCGCCCTGATGGCTACACCTTC
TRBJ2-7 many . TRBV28 CASSPHTTPYF TGTGCCAGCAGTCCACATACTACCCCGTACTTC
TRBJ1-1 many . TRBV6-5 CASSYEGHYNTEAFF TGTGCCAGCAGTTACGAAGGCCATTACAACACTGAAGCTTTCTTT
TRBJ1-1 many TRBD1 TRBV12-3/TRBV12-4 CASSLVVDRGRTEAFF TGTGCCAGCAGTTTAGTGGTAGACAGGGGGAGAACTGAAGCTTTCTTT
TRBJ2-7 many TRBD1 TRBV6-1 CASSEGGRGHEQYF TGTGCCAGCAGTGAAGGAGGCAGGGGGCACGAGCAGTACTTC
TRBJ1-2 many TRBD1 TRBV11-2 CASSSGQAYFGYGYTF TGTGCCAGCAGCTCCGGACAGGCGTACTTTGGCTATGGCTACACCTTC
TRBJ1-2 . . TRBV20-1 CSARDSRPTLNTYRAISYGYTF TGCAGTGCTAGAGATTCCCGACCCACCCTCAACACTTACAGGGCTATTAGCTATGGCTACACCTTC
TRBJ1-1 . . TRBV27 CASRLLGAHTEAFF TGTGCCAGCAGATTGTTGGGGGCGCACACTGAAGCTTTCTTT
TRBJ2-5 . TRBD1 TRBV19 CASSIYAGTGETRGTQYF TGTGCCAGTAGTATCTACGCCGGGACAGGGGAGACCAGAGGGACCCAGTACTTC
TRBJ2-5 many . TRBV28 CASSLGVVETQYF TGTGCCAGCAGTTTAGGGGTGGTTGAGACCCAGTACTTC
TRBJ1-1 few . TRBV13 CASSLGLMGGGEAFF TGTGCCAGCAGCTTAGGCCTCATGGGGGGCGGGGAAGCTTTCTTT
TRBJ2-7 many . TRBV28 CASSLGANEQYF TGTGCCAGCAGTCTAGGAGCAAACGAGCAGTACTTC
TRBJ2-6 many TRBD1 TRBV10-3 CAISGGRGQTGANVLTF TGTGCCATCAGCGGGGGCAGGGGGCAGACTGGGGCCAACGTCCTGACTTTC
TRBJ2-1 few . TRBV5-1 CASSPRTASSNEQFF TGCGCCAGCAGCCCCCGGACCGCTTCGTCCAATGAGCAGTTCTTC
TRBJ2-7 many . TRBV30 CACRARGSYEQYF TGTGCCTGCCGGGCTCGCGGTTCCTACGAGCAGTACTTC
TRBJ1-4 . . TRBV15 CATSRDPRGELFF TGTGCCACCAGCAGAGATCCCCGAGGGGAACTGTTTTTT
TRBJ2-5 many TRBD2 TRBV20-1 CSARDIGRLKETQYF TGCAGTGCTAGAGATATCGGGAGGTTGAAGGAGACCCAGTACTTC
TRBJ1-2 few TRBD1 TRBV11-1 CASSRQGANGYTF TGTGCCAGCAGTCGACAGGGGGCGAATGGCTACACCTTC
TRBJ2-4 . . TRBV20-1 CSAPDLAKNIQYF TGCAGTGCCCCGGACCTAGCCAAAAACATTCAGTACTTC
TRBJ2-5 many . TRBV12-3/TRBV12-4 CASSFDTQETQYF TGTGCCAGCAGCTTCGACACGCAAGAGACCCAGTACTTC
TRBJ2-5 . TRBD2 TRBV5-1 CASSWRTSGRAGETQYF TGCGCCAGCAGCTGGCGGACTAGCGGGAGGGCCGGAGAGACCCAGTACTTC
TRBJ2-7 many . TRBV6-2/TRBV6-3 CATQTGTPGTYEQYF TGTGCCACCCAAACCGGGACACCTGGTACCTACGAGCAGTACTTC
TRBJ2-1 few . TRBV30 CAWSVLREQFF TGTGCCTGGAGTGTATTGCGAGAGCAGTTCTTC
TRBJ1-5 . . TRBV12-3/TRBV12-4 CASSFGGRTQPQHF TGTGCCAGCAGTTTCGGGGGCCGGACTCAGCCCCAGCATTTT
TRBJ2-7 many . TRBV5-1 CASSLAWGGSYEQYF TGCGCCAGCAGCTTGGCCTGGGGCGGCTCCTACGAGCAGTACTTC
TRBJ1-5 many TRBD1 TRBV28 CASTRQGEPQHF TGTGCCAGCACTCGACAGGGGGAGCCCCAGCATTTT
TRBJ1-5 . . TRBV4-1 CASSQPLGRGGQPQHF TGCGCCAGCAGCCAACCTCTGGGACGAGGTGGTCAGCCCCAGCATTTT
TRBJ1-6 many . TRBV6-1 CASILQVPNSPLHF TGTGCCAGCATCTTACAGGTTCCTAATTCACCCCTCCACTTT
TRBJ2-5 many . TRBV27 CASSSPTLSETQYF TGTGCCAGCAGTTCGCCCACCTTATCTGAGACCCAGTACTTC
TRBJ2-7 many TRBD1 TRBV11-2 CASSRTGLDEQYF TGTGCCAGCAGTCGGACAGGCCTTGACGAGCAGTACTTC
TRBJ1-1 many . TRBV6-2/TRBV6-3 CASSYSGVPEAFF TGTGCCAGCAGTTACTCGGGGGTGCCTGAAGCTTTCTTT
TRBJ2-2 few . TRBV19 CASREGRGGEATGELFF TGTGCCAGTAGGGAGGGTCGTGGGGGAGAAGCAACCGGGGAGCTGTTTTTT
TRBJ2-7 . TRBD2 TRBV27 CASSAWSWSSGSYEQYF TGTGCCAGCAGTGCCTGGAGTTGGTCTAGCGGGAGTTACGAGCAGTACTTC
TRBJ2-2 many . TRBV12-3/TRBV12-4 CASSRLVAGELFF TGTGCCAGCAGCAGACTGGTTGCCGGGGAGCTGTTTTTT
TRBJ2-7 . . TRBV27 CASSRGEGGAYEQYF TGTGCCAGCAGTAGGGGTGAAGGGGGGGCCTACGAGCAGTACTTC
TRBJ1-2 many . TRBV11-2 CASSLEVRLNYGYTF TGTGCCAGCAGCTTAGAGGTCAGACTTAACTATGGCTACACCTTC
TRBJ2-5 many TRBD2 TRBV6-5 CASSTAFGLAGWETQYF TGTGCCAGCAGTACCGCCTTCGGACTAGCGGGATGGGAGACCCAGTACTTC